This TCR beta chain was found in a study of blood T cells in healthy people across ages. General study findings and limits: PBMC samples, being unsorted, prevented any conclusive comparison of naive and antigen-experienced cells.

Primed by a sample-barcoded 5' primer and a J-beta primer mix, a second PCR proceeded for 7 to 11 cycles. TCRdb independently ran MiXCR on the 5' RACE reads; one entry per CDR3 protein. The sample contains about 800,000 distinct CDR3 sequences, over 45% of which appear only once. Regarding this clonotype: Its antigen is not known.

The CDR3 sequence is 14 residues long. Trimming took 5 bases from V and 7 from J, leaving 12 bases between them. Ranging in age from roughly 6 to 100, the donors were healthy Caucasian individuals from Russia. Material for sequencing was blood. The chain employs TRBV12-3 or TRBV12-4 and TRBJ1-6; D gene unclear. The clonotype comes from a young man in good health. The CDR3 sequence: CASSQRDINSPLHF. The CDR3 DNA follows: TGTGCCAGCAGTCAAAGGGATATAAATTCACCCCTCCACTTT.